Shown below are 3 T cell receptor beta chains from a single sample sequenced in a study of CD8+CD57+ T cells in acquired aplastic anemia. TCR beta VDJ combinations and CDR3 sequences were profiled from genomic DNA. In TCRdb, the reads were re-called with MiXCR into one record per CDR3 protein. The top ten hold around 3% of the sample, which has some 190,000 distinct CDR3 sequences, roughly half seen once. The sequencing input was sorted CD4+, CD8+, or CD8+CD57+ T cells (not recorded which) from PBMCs. The receptors come from a human donor in good health.

This chain uses TRBV29-1 with TRBJ2-7, with D possibly matching TRBD1 (5 bases). Trimming took 5 bases from V and 1 from J, leaving 12 bases between them. This CDR3 contains 13 residues. In germline, CDR1 is SQVTM, CDR2 ANQGSEA. CDR3 protein: CSVLQVGSYEQYF. The CDR3 DNA is TGCAGCGTTTTACAGGTTGGATCCTACGAGCAGTACTTC.

This clonotype has just a few counts. V is TRBV18 and J is TRBJ2-5; D ambiguous. This CDR3 spans 13 amino acids. Trimming removed 0 bases at V and 4 bases at J, with 6 bases between. Germline V gene data show CDR1 as KGHSH and CDR2 as LQKENI. CDR3 protein: CASSPPSLETQYF. In DNA form, the CDR3 reads TGTGCCAGCTCACCACCGTCTTTAGAGACCCAGTACTTC.

In this sample, this clonotype turned up a few times. The rearrangement joins TRBV2 to TRBJ1-6; 9 bases match TRBD1. J lost 10 bases, V lost 4 bases, and 2 bases had no gene match. Germline lookup yields CDR1 SNHLY and CDR2 FYNNEI. The CDR3 has 13 residues. Here the CDR3 DNA reads TGTGCCAGCAGTGGGACAGGGGACTCACCCCTCCACTTT. Protein sequence: CASSGTGDSPLHF.